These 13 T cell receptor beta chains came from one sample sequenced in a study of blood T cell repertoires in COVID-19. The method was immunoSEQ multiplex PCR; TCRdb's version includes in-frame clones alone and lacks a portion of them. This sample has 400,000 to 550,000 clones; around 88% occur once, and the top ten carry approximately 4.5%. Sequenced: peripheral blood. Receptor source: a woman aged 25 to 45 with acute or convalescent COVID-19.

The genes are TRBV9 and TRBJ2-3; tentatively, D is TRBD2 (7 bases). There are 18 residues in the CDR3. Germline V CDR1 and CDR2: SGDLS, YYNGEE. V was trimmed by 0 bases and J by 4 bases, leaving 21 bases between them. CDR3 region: CASSVAVGGGRVPDTQYF. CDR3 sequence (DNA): TGTGCCAGCAGCGTAGCTGTTGGGGGGGGCCGTGTCCCAGATACGCAGTATTTT.

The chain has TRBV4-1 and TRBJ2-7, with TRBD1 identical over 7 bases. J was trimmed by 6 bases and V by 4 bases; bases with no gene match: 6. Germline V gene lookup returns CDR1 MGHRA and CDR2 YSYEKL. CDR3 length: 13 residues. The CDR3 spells CASSPTGLLEQYF. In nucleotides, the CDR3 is TGCGCCAGCAGCCCGACAGGGCTGCTCGAGCAGTACTTC.

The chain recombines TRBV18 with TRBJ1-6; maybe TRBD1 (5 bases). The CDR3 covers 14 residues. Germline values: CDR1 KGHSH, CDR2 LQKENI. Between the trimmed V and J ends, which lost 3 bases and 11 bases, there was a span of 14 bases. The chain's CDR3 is CASSPDTPGTPLHF. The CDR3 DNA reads TGTGCCAGCTCACCGGACACCCCTGGGACACCCCTCCACTTT. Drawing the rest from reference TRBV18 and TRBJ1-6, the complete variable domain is NAGVMQNPRHLVRRRGQEARLRCSPMKGHSHVYWYRQLPEEGLKFMVYLQKENIIDESGMPKERFSAEFPKEGPSILRIQQVVRGDSAAYFCASSPDTPGTPLHFGNGTRLTVT.

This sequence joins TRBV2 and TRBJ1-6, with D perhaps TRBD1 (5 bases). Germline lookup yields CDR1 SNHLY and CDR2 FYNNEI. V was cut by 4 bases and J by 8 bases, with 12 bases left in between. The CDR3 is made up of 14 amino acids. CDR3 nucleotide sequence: TGTGCCAGCAGTGCCCGGACAAGGGATTCACCCCTCCACTTT. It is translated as CASSARTRDSPLHF.

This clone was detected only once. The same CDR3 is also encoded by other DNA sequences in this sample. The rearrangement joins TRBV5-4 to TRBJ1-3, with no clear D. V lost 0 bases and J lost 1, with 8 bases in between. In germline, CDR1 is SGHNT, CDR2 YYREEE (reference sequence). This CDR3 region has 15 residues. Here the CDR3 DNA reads TGTGCCAGCAGCTTGGGCGGCGCGTCTGGAAACACCATATATTTT. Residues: CASSLGGASGNTIYF.

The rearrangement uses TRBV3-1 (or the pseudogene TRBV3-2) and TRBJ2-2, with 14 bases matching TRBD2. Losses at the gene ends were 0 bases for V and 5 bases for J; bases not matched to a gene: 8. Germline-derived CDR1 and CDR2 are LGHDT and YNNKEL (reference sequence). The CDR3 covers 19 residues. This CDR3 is CASSQDPGLAGAGTGELFF. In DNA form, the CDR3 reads TGTGCCAGCAGCCAAGACCCGGGACTAGCGGGGGCTGGTACCGGGGAGCTGTTTTTT.

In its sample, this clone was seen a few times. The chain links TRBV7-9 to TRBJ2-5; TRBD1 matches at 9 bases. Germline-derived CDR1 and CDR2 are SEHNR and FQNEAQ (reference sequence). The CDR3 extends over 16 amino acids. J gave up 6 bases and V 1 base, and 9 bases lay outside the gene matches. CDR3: CASSLGSTGGLKTQYF. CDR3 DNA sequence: TGTGCCAGCAGCTTAGGTTCAACAGGGGGCTTGAAGACCCAGTACTTC.

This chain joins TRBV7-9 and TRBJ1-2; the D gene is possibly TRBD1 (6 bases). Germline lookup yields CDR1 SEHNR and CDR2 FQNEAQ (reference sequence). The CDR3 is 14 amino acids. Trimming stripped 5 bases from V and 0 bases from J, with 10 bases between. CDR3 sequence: CASSRTETNYGYTF. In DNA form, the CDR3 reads TGTGCCAGCAGCAGGACAGAAACTAACTATGGCTACACCTTC. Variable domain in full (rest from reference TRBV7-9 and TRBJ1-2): DTGVSQNPRHKITKRGQNVTFRCDPISEHNRLYWYRQTLGQGPEFLTYFQNEAQLEKSRLLSDRFSAERPKGSFSTLEIQRTEQGDSAMYLCASSRTETNYGYTFGSGTRLTVV.

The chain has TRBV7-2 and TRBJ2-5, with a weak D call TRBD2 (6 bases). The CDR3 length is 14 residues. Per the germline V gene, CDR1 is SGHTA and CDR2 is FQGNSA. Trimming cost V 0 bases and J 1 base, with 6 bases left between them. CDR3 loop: CASSLAGGQETQYF. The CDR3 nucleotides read TGTGCCAGCAGCTTAGCGGGGGGCCAAGAGACCCAGTACTTC.

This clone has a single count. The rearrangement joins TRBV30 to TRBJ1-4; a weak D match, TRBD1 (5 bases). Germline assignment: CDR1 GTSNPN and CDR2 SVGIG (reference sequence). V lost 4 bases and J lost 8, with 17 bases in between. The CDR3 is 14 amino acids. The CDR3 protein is CAWKVLPKGEKLFF. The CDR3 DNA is TGTGCCTGGAAAGTATTACCCAAGGGGGAAAAACTGTTTTTT.

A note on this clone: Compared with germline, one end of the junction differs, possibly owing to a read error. In nucleotides, the CDR3 is TGTGCCAGCAGTTCACGCGGCCAGTATTCGGATTACTTC. Residues: CASSSRGQYSDYF. The chain combines TRBV6-5 with TRBJ1-2, with D unclear. The CDR3 is 13 amino acids. Germline CDR1 reads MNHEY; CDR2 reads SVGAGI.

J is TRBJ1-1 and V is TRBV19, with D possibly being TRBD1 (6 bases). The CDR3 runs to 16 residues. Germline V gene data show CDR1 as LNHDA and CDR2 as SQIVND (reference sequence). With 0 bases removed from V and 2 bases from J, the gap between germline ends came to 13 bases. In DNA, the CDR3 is TGTGCCAGTAGTATAGAACACAGGGTGGAAAACACTGAAGCTTTCTTT. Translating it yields CASSIEHRVENTEAFF.

Here the CDR3 DNA reads TGCGCCAGCAGCTTGGGGACAGGGTTCACCTACGAGCAGTACTTC. Translated, it gives CASSLGTGFTYEQYF. V gene TRBV5-1 combines with J gene TRBJ2-7; 8 bases line up with TRBD1. The CDR3 has 15 residues. The germline CDR1 and CDR2 sequences are SGHRS and YFSETQ. The V gene end was trimmed by 0 bases and the J gene end by 2 bases; junction bases not matched to a gene: 4. The entire variable domain, with the rest obtained from reference TRBV5-1 and TRBJ2-7, is as follows: KAGVTQTPRYLIKTRGQQVTLSCSPISGHRSVSWYQQTPGQGLQFLFEYFSETQRNKGNFPGRFSGRQFSNSRSEMNVSTLELGDSALYLCASSLGTGFTYEQYFGPGTRLTVT.